The 8 T cell receptor beta chains below all came from one sample that was sequenced in a study of patients and donors after allogeneic stem cell transplantation. TCRdb re-called the RT-PCR reads with MiXCR, one entry per CDR3 protein. Of roughly 880,000 distinct CDR3 sequences in the sample, about a sixth are singletons; the top ten hold around 6%. The sequencing sample was made of blood, either unsorted or a sorted T cell fraction (not recorded which). The receptor set was obtained from a human donor who was either an allogeneic HSCT recipient or a stem cell or donor lymphocyte infusion donor (not recorded which). It is not recorded whose cells these are; they may come from a transplant donor.

The rearrangement joins TRBV29-1 to TRBJ2-2; D possibly corresponds to TRBD2 (6 bases). The V end was cut by 3 bases, the J end by 4 bases, with 15 bases between. The CDR3 consists of 15 residues. Looked up from germline, CDR1 is SQVTM and CDR2 is ANQGSEA. CDR3 amino acids: CSVEEGWPSTGELFF. DNA of the CDR3: TGCAGCGTTGAGGAGGGTTGGCCCTCCACCGGGGAGCTGTTTTTT.

The chain recombines TRBV5-6 with TRBJ1-3; D gene unclear. Trimming removed 6 bases from V and 4 bases from J, with 8 bases in between. The CDR3 loop spans 12 amino acids. Germline CDR1 SGHDT, CDR2 YYEEEE. This chain's CDR3 is CASTMSGNTIYF. DNA for the CDR3: TGTGCCAGCACCATGTCCGGAAACACCATATATTTT.

This clonotype was seen a few times. The chain has TRBV10-3 and TRBJ1-3, with 7 bases that match TRBD1. Germline CDR1 and CDR2: ENHRY and SYGVKD. Trimming cost V 2 bases and J 0 bases; bases outside gene matches: 1. The length of the CDR3 is 15 residues. CDR3 coding DNA: TGTGCCATCAGTGAGGACAGGGCCTCTGGAAACACCATATATTTT. Residues: CAISEDRASGNTIYF.

This clonotype was recorded a few times. The chain couples TRBV11-2 to TRBJ1-1, with D possibly TRBD1 on 6 matching bases. The length of the CDR3 is 17 residues. Trimming pared 4 bases from V and 3 bases from J, leaving 21 bases between. Germline assignment: CDR1 SGHAT and CDR2 FQNNGV. CDR3 sequence reads: CASSSTTGGRVDTEAFF. The DNA of the CDR3 is TGTGCCAGCAGCTCGACCACCGGGGGGCGCGTGGACACTGAAGCTTTCTTT.

The genes are TRBV30 and TRBJ2-3; 8 bases line up with TRBD1. Unmatched junction bases numbered 9, after V lost 4 bases and J lost 0 bases. The CDR3 sequence is 16 residues long. Germline V lookup: CDR1 GTSNPN, CDR2 SVGIG (reference sequence). CDR3 DNA sequence: TGTGCCTGGAACGGACAGGGATACTCTAGCACAGATACGCAGTATTTT. Its translation is CAWNGQGYSSTDTQYF. Variable domain in full (rest from reference TRBV30 and TRBJ2-3): SQTIHQWPATLVQPVGSPLSLECTVEGTSNPNLYWYRQAAGRGLQLLFYSVGIGQISSEVPQNLSASRPQDRQFILSSKKLLLSDSGFYLCAWNGQGYSSTDTQYFGPGTRLTVL.

This clonotype was detected only a few times. V and J are TRBV28 and TRBJ2-7; TRBD1 matches 8 bases. The ends lost 5 bases at V and 1 base at J; junction bases unmatched: 7. The CDR3 consists of 15 residues. CDR1 is MDHEN, CDR2 SYDVKM, per germline. The CDR3 DNA reads TGTGCCAGCAGTCTCCTGCGACAGGGGTCCTACGAGCAGTACTTC. It encodes CASSLLRQGSYEQYF. The full variable domain, rest sourced from reference TRBV28 and TRBJ2-7, is DVKVTQSSRYLVKRTGEKVFLECVQDMDHENMFWYRQDPGLGLRLIYFSYDVKMKEKGDIPEGYSVSREKKERFSLILESASTNQTSMYLCASSLLRQGSYEQYFGPGTRLTVT.

This clonotype has only a few counts. The chain employs TRBV24-1 and TRBJ2-3, with TRBD1 identical over 9 bases. The CDR3 length is 15 residues. V was clipped by 3 bases and J by 6 bases; unmatched bases: 6. Germline V gene lookup returns CDR1 KGHDR and CDR2 SFDVKD. The CDR3 is CATSDITGGADTQYF. CDR3 DNA: TGTGCCACCAGTGATATCACAGGGGGCGCGGATACGCAGTATTTT.

The V call is TRBV5-1, the J call TRBJ1-1; possibly TRBD1 for D (6 bases). Trimming left V 4 bases short and J 12 bases short, with 19 bases between. The CDR3 sequence is 13 residues long. Germline loops: CDR1 SGHRS, CDR2 YFSETQ. As DNA, the CDR3 is TGCGCCAGCAGCACGGGAGGGGGGGTCGGAACTTTCTTT. This sequence encodes CASSTGGGVGTFF.